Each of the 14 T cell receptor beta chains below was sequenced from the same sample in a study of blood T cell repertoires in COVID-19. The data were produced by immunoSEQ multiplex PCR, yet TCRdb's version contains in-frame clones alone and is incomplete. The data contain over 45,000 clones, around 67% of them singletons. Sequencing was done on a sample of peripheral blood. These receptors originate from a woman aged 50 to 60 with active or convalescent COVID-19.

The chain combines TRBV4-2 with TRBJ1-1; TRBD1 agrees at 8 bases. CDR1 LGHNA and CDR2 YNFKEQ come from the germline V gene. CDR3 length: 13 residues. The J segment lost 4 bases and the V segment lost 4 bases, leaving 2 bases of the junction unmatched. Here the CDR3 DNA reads TGTGCCAGCAGCCGGACAGGGAGCACTGAAGCTTTCTTT. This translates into CASSRTGSTEAFF.

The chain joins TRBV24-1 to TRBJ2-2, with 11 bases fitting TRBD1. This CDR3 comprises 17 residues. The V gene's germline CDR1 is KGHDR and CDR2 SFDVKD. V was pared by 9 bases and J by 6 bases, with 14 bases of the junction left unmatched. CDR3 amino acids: CATSTTRGDRGAGELFF. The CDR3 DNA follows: TGTGCCACCTCGACGACCAGGGGGGACAGGGGGGCCGGGGAGCTGTTTTTT.

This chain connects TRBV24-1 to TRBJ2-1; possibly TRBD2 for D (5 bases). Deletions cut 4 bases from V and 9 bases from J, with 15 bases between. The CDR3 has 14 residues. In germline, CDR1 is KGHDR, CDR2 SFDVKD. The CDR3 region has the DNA TGTGCCACCAGTGACCACACTAGGGCTACTGAGCAGTTCTTC. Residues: CATSDHTRATEQFF.

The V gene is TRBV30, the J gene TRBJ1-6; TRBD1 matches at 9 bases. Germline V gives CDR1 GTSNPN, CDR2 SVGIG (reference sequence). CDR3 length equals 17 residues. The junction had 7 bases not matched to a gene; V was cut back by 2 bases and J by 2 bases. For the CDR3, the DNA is TGTGCCTGGAGTCCGGGACAGGGTGACCCCTATAATTCACCCCTCCACTTT. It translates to CAWSPGQGDPYNSPLHF.

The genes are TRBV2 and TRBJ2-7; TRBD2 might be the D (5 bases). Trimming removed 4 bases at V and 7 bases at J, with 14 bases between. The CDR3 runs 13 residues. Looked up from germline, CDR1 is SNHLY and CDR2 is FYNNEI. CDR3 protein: CASSVLAGEEQYF. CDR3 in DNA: TGTGCCAGCAGTGTCCTAGCAGGTGAAGAGCAGTACTTC.

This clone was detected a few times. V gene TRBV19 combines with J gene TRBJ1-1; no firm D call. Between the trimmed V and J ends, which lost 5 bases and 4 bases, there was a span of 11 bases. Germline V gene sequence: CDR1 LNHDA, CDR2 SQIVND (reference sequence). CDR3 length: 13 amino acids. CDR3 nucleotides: TGTGCCAGTAGTTTTAACGGCGGCACTGAAGCTTTCTTT. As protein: CASSFNGGTEAFF.

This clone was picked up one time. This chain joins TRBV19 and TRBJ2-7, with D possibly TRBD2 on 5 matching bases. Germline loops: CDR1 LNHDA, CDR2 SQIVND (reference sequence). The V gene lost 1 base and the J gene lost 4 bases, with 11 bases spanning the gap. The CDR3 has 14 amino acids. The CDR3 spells CASSIGGSVYEQYF. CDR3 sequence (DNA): TGTGCCAGTAGTATAGGTGGGAGCGTGTACGAGCAGTACTTC.

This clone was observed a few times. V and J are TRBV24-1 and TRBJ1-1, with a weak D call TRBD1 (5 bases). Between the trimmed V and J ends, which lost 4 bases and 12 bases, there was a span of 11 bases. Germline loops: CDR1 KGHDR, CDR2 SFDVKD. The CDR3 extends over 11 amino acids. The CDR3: CATSESGITFF. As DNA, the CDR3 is TGTGCCACCAGTGAATCAGGGATTACTTTCTTT.

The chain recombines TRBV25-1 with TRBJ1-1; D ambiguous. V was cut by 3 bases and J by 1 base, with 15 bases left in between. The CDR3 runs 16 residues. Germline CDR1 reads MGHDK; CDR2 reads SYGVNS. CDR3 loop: CASSDPKPGANTEAFF. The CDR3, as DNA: TGTGCCAGCAGTGACCCAAAACCGGGAGCGAACACTGAAGCTTTCTTT.

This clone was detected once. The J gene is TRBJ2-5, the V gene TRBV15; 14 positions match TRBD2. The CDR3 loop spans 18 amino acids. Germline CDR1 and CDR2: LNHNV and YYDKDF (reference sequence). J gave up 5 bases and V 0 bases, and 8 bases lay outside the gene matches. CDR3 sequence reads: CATSRDGGLAGASETQYF. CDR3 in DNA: TGTGCCACCAGCAGAGATGGGGGACTAGCGGGAGCCAGCGAGACCCAGTACTTC.

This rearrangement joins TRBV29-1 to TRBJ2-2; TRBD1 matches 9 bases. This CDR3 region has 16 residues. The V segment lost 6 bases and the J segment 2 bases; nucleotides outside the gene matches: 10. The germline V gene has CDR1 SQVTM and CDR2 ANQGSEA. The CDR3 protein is CSVGETGGRNTGELFF. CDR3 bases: TGCAGCGTCGGGGAGACAGGGGGTAGAAACACCGGGGAGCTGTTTTTT.

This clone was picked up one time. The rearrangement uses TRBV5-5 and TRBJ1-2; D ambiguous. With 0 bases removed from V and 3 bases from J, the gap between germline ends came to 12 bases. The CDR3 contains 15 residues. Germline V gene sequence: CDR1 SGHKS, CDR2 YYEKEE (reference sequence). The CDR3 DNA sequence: TGTGCCAGCAGCTTGGAGCCTAGAATTTACTATGGCTACACCTTC. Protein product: CASSLEPRIYYGYTF.

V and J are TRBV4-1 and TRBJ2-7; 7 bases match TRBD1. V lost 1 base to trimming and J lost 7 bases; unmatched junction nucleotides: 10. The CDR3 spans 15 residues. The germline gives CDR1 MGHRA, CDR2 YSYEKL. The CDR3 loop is CASSQVNRGEIEQYF. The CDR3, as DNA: TGCGCCAGCAGCCAAGTAAACAGGGGAGAAATTGAGCAGTACTTC.

As DNA, the CDR3 is TGTGCCATCAGTGCGGTCCGGACTAGCTTAGTATCTGAGCAGTTCTTC. It specifies CAISAVRTSLVSEQFF. The V call is TRBV10-3, the J call TRBJ2-1, with 8 bases identical to TRBD2. V trimming: 4 bases; J trimming: 9 bases; junction bases outside the gene matches: 14. The V gene's germline CDR1 is ENHRY and CDR2 SYGVKD. The CDR3 is 16 residues long.